The TCR beta chain described here comes from a study of blood T cell repertoires in COVID-19 (TCRdb year 2020). Turning to the overall study: Samples covering the acute and convalescent phases of COVID-19 were provided by collaborators in the United States, Italy and Spain. The material from the prospective study consisted of cDNA or gDNA derived from T cells, B-cell-depleted T cells, or PBMCs. Where HLA class I and class II types were available, the types were taken from metadata supplied by the sample provider, not from assay-based typing. Nearly every sample came with metadata listing a de-identified subject ID, COVID-19 status, age in years and sex. Samples came from the ongoing ImmuneRACE study (first 160 participants) plus 1,254 subjects from 6 global collaborators. Subjects who had been exposed to COVID-19, were actively infected with it, or had recovered from it provided the deeply sampled blood TCRbeta repertoires that made up the dataset. The repertoires were made available in a free public database intended to serve as a resource for research on the immune response to SARS-CoV-2.

In the prospective study, participants were 18 to 89 years old, resided in about two dozen geographic areas of the United States, and were enrolled through a virtual design. Cohort assignment in the prospective study relied on participant-reported clinical history from a screening survey and a study questionnaire. Mobile phlebotomists in the prospective study collected whole blood, serum and a nasopharyngeal or oropharyngeal swab from every participant. Additional blood draws and questionnaires over an approximately 2-month period could optionally be provided by prospective study participants. Before DNA extraction, blood samples from the prospective study were shipped at room temperature or frozen. TCRbeta CDR3 regions were amplified from genomic DNA using the immunoSEQ Assay, a bias-controlled multiplex PCR. The authors processed their data as follows. Within the assay, amplification of reference gene primers was used to estimate how many nucleated cells each sample contained. To quantify the absolute abundance of each unique TCRbeta CDR3 rearrangement, sequence reads were collapsed and filtered. For each sample, productive Simpson clonality was calculated by taking the square root of Simpson's diversity index across productive rearrangements. Sourced from immuneACCESS, this table was stored by TCRdb with only in-frame sequences that have V and J called. A share of the clones is absent; for the studies checked, an unresolved V gene accounts for under half, and the remainder has no known explanation. The V and J calls and clone size come from that table; D and trimming were worked out from the DNA. This sample is represented by about 200,000 clones; 86% of them were singletons. The top ten constitute 5.6% of the sample.

V lost 6 bases and J lost 3 bases; the stretch between them is 12 bases long. For CDR1 and CDR2, the germline V gene lists SNHLY and FYNNEI. The CDR3 starts with the cysteine, ends with the phenylalanine, and has 14 residues. Only the CDR3 portion is preserved as DNA: 42 bases, with reading frame beginning at the first base. What the authors observed across the whole study: The quantity of clinical and demographic metadata differed by source and by participant and was supplied without curation.

In regard to this clone: No cognate antigen has been identified for it. No base quality information exists; no much larger clone differs at one position.

The sequenced sample was PBMCs or T cells enriched from blood (not recorded which). The chain is encoded by TRBV2 joined to TRBJ1-5, with a weak D call of TRBD1 (5 bases match). The TCR comes from a man aged 35 to 55 with acute COVID-19. The DNA is TGTGCCAGCAGGGGGAGGGGCTCCAATCAGCCCCAGCATTTT. It specifies CASRGRGSNQPQHF.